Listed here are 25 T cell receptor beta chains from one sample, sequenced in a study of T cell changes during pregnancy in multiple sclerosis. The table came from immunoSEQ multiplex PCR; TCRdb's copy has only in-frame clones and leaves some out. The table shows roughly 64,000 clones, with almost 97% occurring only once. The source material was CD8+ T cells from peripheral blood mononuclear cells, sampled after pregnancy. Receptors were obtained from a female donor with multiple sclerosis, enrolled in a pregnancy study.

The rearrangement links TRBV13 to TRBJ2-1; D possibly corresponds to TRBD2 (7 bases). The CDR3 contains 15 residues. Germline CDR1 PRHDT, CDR2 FYEKMQ (reference sequence). V lost 5 bases and J lost 2, with 13 bases in between. The CDR3 here is CASSPEGGPYNEQFF. The CDR3 DNA is TGTGCCAGCAGCCCGGAGGGGGGGCCCTACAATGAGCAGTTCTTC.

Written as DNA, the CDR3 is TGTGCCAGCAGCTTAGGTGGCGACACAACCTACGAGCAGTACTTC. Its protein product is CASSLGGDTTYEQYF. V is TRBV7-6 and J is TRBJ2-7, with unresolved D. The CDR3 covers 15 residues. V was trimmed by 1 base and J by 2 bases, leaving 12 bases between them. Germline assignment: CDR1 SGHVS and CDR2 FNYEAQ.

This chain joins TRBV21-1 and TRBJ2-4; the table assigns TRBD2, which was not confirmed against the DNA. TRBV21-1 is deemed a pseudogene. The length of the CDR3 is 17 residues. The CDR3 here is CASSKGHDYLAKNIQYF. CDR3 DNA sequence: TGTGCCAGCAGCAAAGGACATGACTACCTAGCCAAAAACATTCAGTACTTC.

This chain connects TRBV14 to TRBJ1-2; D gene ambiguous. This CDR3 region has 13 residues. The germline V and J ends were trimmed by 4 bases and 4 bases, with 10 bases remaining between them. Germline lookup yields CDR1 SGHDN and CDR2 FVKESK. The CDR3 DNA reads as TGTGCCAGCAGCCCGATGACTGTCTATGGCTACACCTTC. Translation gives CASSPMTVYGYTF.

V is TRBV7-9 and J is TRBJ2-2; 9 bases match TRBD1. Germline trimming cut 7 bases from V and 3 bases from J; bases unmatched to any gene: 9. The CDR3 loop spans 16 amino acids. CDR1 and CDR2 (germline): SEHNR, FQNEAQ (reference sequence). This chain's CDR3 is CASMGTGSSYTGELFF. The CDR3 coding sequence is TGTGCCAGCATGGGGACAGGGTCTTCGTACACCGGGGAGCTGTTTTTT.

The V and J genes are TRBV5-6 and TRBJ2-7, with D maybe TRBD2 (6 bases). Looked up from germline, CDR1 is SGHDT and CDR2 is YYEEEE. The CDR3 contains 14 residues. Trimming shortened V by 5 bases and J by 6 bases, and 18 bases separated the two germline ends. The chain's CDR3 is CASRNSGHLGEQYF. The CDR3 DNA is TGTGCCAGCAGGAATAGCGGTCATTTGGGCGAGCAGTACTTC.

The chain recombines TRBV27 with TRBJ2-3, with TRBD2 matching over 13 bases. The CDR3 runs 15 residues. Trimming cost V 7 bases and J 8 bases; bases outside gene matches: 9. In germline, CDR1 is MNHEY, CDR2 SMNVEV (reference sequence). The CDR3 nucleotides read TGTGCCAGCAAAAATGGACTAGCGGGAGCCAGTACGCAGTATTTT. It codes for CASKNGLAGASTQYF.

The chain couples TRBV4-1 to TRBJ2-5; D might be TRBD1 (6 bases). The closer fit of TRBJ2-7 to the DNA end suggests the J call may be wrong. This CDR3 is 15 amino acids long. From germline, CDR1 is MGHRA and CDR2 YSYEKL. The CDR3 nucleotides are TGCGCCAGCAGCCAAGAACGACAGGACTCCTACGAGCAGTACTTC. It is translated as CASSQERQDSYEQYF.

This chain connects TRBV28 to TRBJ2-7; D is unresolved. Germline CDR1 reads MDHEN; CDR2 reads SYDVKM. The CDR3 contains 13 residues. Trimming removed 6 bases at V and 1 base at J, with 10 bases between. In nucleotides, the CDR3 is TGTGCCAGCAGCCTTCTATTGTCCTACGAGCAGTACTTC. It codes for CASSLLLSYEQYF.

This sequence joins TRBV7-8 and TRBJ2-7; 9 positions match TRBD2. This CDR3 comprises 15 residues. With V trimmed by 6 bases and J by 6 bases, 12 bases remained unmatched. Germline values: CDR1 SGHVS, CDR2 FQNEAQ. This CDR3 is CASSRTGTSFSEQYF. CDR3 sequence (DNA): TGTGCCAGCAGTCGAACCGGGACTAGCTTTAGCGAGCAGTACTTC.

J is TRBJ1-2 and V is TRBV4-3; D unclear. V was clipped by 0 bases and J by 2 bases, with 10 bases between them. This CDR3 comprises 15 residues. The V gene's germline CDR1 is LGHNA and CDR2 YSLEER. This chain's CDR3 is CASSQDGAENYGYTF. CDR3 bases: TGCGCCAGCAGCCAAGATGGAGCAGAGAACTATGGCTACACCTTC.

The CDR3 nucleotides are TGTGCCAGCACCCTAGGCAGGGCTGGCGAGCAGTACTTC. Protein: CASTLGRAGEQYF. The chain employs TRBV11-2 and TRBJ2-7, with a possible D match to TRBD1 (5 bases). The CDR3 has 13 amino acids. Germline V gives CDR1 SGHAT, CDR2 FQNNGV. Trimming shortened V by 7 bases and J by 6 bases, and 16 bases separated the two germline ends.

The chain recombines TRBV5-6 with TRBJ2-2; 10 positions match TRBD2. The V gene end was trimmed by 4 bases and the J gene end by 1 base; junction bases not matched to a gene: 4. The V gene's germline CDR1 is SGHDT and CDR2 YYEEEE. This CDR3 has 16 residues. The CDR3 DNA follows: TGTGCCAGCAGCCCACCTAGCGGGGGGAACACCGGGGAGCTGTTTTTT. Translation gives CASSPPSGGNTGELFF.

The chain combines TRBV5-5 with TRBJ2-7; TRBD1 agrees at 7 bases. V lost 3 bases to trimming and J lost 6 bases; unmatched junction nucleotides: 9. The CDR3 contains 14 residues. Germline V gives CDR1 SGHKS, CDR2 YYEKEE (reference sequence). The CDR3 loop reads CASSSPGQSGEQYF. The CDR3 region has the DNA TGTGCCAGCAGCTCCCCGGGACAGTCTGGCGAGCAGTACTTC.

This rearrangement joins TRBV29-1 to TRBJ2-3, with a weak D call TRBD2 (6 bases). V was clipped by 6 bases and J by 6 bases, with 19 bases between them. The CDR3 covers 14 residues. Germline CDR1 reads SQVTM; CDR2 reads ANQGSEA. Written as DNA, the CDR3 is TGCAGCGTAAACAGTGGCGGGATAGGTGATACGCAGTATTTT. Translating it yields CSVNSGGIGDTQYF.

This clone appeared a single time. The junction and the germline gene differ at one end; a read error may be behind it. V and J are TRBV19 and TRBJ1-2; 7 bases are shared with TRBD1. The germline V gene encodes CDR1 LNHDA and CDR2 SQIVND (reference sequence). The CDR3 loop spans 16 amino acids. As DNA, the CDR3 is TGTGCCAGTAGTGTAGACACAGGGGCACCGGGCTATGGCTACACCTTC. Translated, it gives CASSVDTGAPGYGYTF.

The CDR3 nucleotides read TGTGCCAGCACCGTTGCTTCGGGACTAGCGGTTTCCTACGAGCAGTACTTC. Its translation: CASTVASGLAVSYEQYF. This chain connects TRBV11-2 to TRBJ2-7; 11 bases fit TRBD2. The CDR3 totals 17 residues. The trim removed 7 bases at V and 1 base at J, leaving 12 bases unmatched. Germline assignment: CDR1 SGHAT and CDR2 FQNNGV.

This clone was observed a single time. The chain has TRBV27 and TRBJ2-5, with D unresolved. CDR1 and CDR2 from the germline V gene are MNHEY and SMNVEV (reference sequence). CDR3 size: 11 residues. V was pared by 5 bases and J by 8 bases, with 9 bases between. CDR3 in DNA: TGTGCCAGCAGTCTTGGAGATACCCAGTACTTC. This encodes CASSLGDTQYF.

This clone was observed once. The genes are TRBV6-5 and TRBJ1-3; no firm D call. The CDR3 contains 14 residues. The germline V gene has CDR1 MNHEY and CDR2 SVGAGI. The ends were cut back, 7 bases at V and 2 bases at J, with 12 bases in the middle. The CDR3 sequence is CASIPRVPGNTIYF. As DNA, the CDR3 is TGTGCCAGCATTCCCCGGGTCCCTGGAAACACCATATATTTT.

The DNA for the CDR3 is TGTGCCAGCAGCTTAGTCGGTAGCGGGAGCCCCTACGAGCAGTACTTC. It yields the protein CASSLVGSGSPYEQYF. This chain joins TRBV7-9 and TRBJ2-7, with 9 bases matching TRBD2. The CDR3 spans 16 residues. The V segment lost 1 base and the J segment 2 bases; nucleotides outside the gene matches: 6. CDR1 and CDR2 from the germline V gene are SEHNR and FQNEAQ (reference sequence).

The chain employs TRBV27 and TRBJ1-4; 7 nucleotides align to TRBD1. CDR3 length: 16 amino acids. The germline V gene encodes CDR1 MNHEY and CDR2 SMNVEV (reference sequence). The ends lost 2 bases at V and 8 bases at J; junction bases unmatched: 11. The CDR3 sequence is CASSLIEGAPIEKLFF. The CDR3 DNA is TGTGCCAGCAGTTTAATCGAGGGGGCGCCTATCGAAAAACTGTTTTTT.

V is TRBV9 and J is TRBJ2-3, with a tentative D call TRBD2 (6 bases). The germline gives CDR1 SGDLS, CDR2 YYNGEE. Trimming cost V 2 bases and J 0 bases, with 10 bases left between them. This CDR3 spans 15 amino acids. The CDR3 DNA reads as TGTGCCAGCAGCGTTTTTGGGACTAGCACAGATACGCAGTATTTT. Translated, it gives CASSVFGTSTDTQYF. The full variable domain, its missing parts supplied by reference TRBV9 and TRBJ2-3, is DSGVTQTPKHLITATGQRVTLRCSPRSGDLSVYWYQQSLDQGLQFLIQYYNGEERAKGNILERFSAQQFPDLHSELNLSSLELGDSALYFCASSVFGTSTDTQYFGPGTRLTVL.

The chain uses TRBV5-6 and TRBJ1-2; D not certain. CDR1 and CDR2 from the germline V gene are SGHDT and YYEEEE. The CDR3 has 14 amino acids. Trimming pared 7 bases from V and 5 bases from J, leaving 18 bases between. The CDR3 DNA reads TGTGCCAGCTTGGCAGACAACGCCGATTATGGCTACACCTTC. It codes for CASLADNADYGYTF.

This clone was counted once. The chain joins TRBV7-9 to TRBJ1-4, with 9 bases fitting TRBD1. The CDR3 contains 18 residues. J was trimmed by 0 bases and V by 5 bases; bases with no gene match: 10. Looked up from germline, CDR1 is SEHNR and CDR2 is FQNEAQ (reference sequence). CDR3 DNA: TGTGCCAGCAGCCCCCCCGGGACAGGGAAAGCAACTAATGAAAAACTGTTTTTT. Translated, it gives CASSPPGTGKATNEKLFF.

This sequence joins TRBV19 and TRBJ2-7, with 10 bases fitting TRBD1. With V trimmed by 4 bases and J by 6 bases, 9 bases remained unmatched. CDR1 LNHDA and CDR2 SQIVND come from the germline V gene (reference sequence). The CDR3 extends over 15 amino acids. CDR3 region: CASSTWGQGLGEQYF. The CDR3 bases are TGTGCCAGTAGTACCTGGGGACAGGGGCTTGGCGAGCAGTACTTC.